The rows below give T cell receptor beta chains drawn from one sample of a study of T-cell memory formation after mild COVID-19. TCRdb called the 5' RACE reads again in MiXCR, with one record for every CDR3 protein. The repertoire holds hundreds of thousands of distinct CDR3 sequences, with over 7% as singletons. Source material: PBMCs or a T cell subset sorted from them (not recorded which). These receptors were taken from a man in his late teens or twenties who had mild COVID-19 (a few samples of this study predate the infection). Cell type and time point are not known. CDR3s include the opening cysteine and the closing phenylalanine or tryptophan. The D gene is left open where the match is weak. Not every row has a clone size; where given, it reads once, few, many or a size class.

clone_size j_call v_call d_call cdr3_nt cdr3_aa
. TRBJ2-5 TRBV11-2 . TGTGCCAGCAACGGACAGCCACAAGAGACCCAGTACTTC CASNGQPQETQYF
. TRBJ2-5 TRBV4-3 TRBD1 TGCGCCAGCAGCCAAGATCGGTACAGGGGGCGTGAGACCCAGTACTTC CASSQDRYRGRETQYF
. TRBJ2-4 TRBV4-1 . TGCGCCAGCAGCCAAGACCCGGGGTACGTCAAAAACATTCAGTACTTC CASSQDPGYVKNIQYF
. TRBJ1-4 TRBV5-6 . TGTGCCAGCAGCTTGGAGGCCAGGGGTTTCGTCAAACTGTTTTTT CASSLEARGFVKLFF
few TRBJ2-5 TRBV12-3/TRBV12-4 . TGTGCCAGCAGTCCCCCCGGGACGGGAAGGACCCAGTACTTC CASSPPGTGRTQYF
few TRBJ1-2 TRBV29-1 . TGCAGCGCCGAACAGATGACAGAAGGCTACACCTTC CSAEQMTEGYTF
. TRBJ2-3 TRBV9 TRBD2 TGTGCCAGCAGCCCTAGCGGGGGGGCCGGTTTAGATACGCAGTATTTT CASSPSGGAGLDTQYF
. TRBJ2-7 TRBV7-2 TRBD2 TGTGCCAGCAGCTTAGTTGGTAGCGGGTATAACGAGCAGTACTTC CASSLVGSGYNEQYF
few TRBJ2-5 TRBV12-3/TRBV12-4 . TGTGCCAGCAATACAGGGAACCAAGAGACCCAGTACTTC CASNTGNQETQYF
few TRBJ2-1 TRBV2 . TGTGCCAGCACTTCCTCGGGAACCTATTACAATGAGCAGTTCTTC CASTSSGTYYNEQFF
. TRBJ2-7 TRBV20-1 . TGCAGTGCTAGTCCCCCCCCCTACTACGAGCAGTACTTC CSASPPPYYEQYF
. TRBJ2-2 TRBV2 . TGTGCCAGCGGTGGTAGGGCAGGGTCCACCGGGGAGCTGTTTTTT CASGGRAGSTGELFF
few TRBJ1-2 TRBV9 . TGTGCCAGCAGCACTAGTAGTAGTATCCGGGACTTTGGCTACACCTTC CASSTSSSIRDFGYTF
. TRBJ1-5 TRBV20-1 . TGCAGTGCGGAATCAGGGCTGGATAGCAATCAGCCCCAGCATTTT CSAESGLDSNQPQHF
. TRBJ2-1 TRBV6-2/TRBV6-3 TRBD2 TGTGCCAGCAGTTCTCTAGCGGGGAGGTACAATGAGCAGTTCTTC CASSSLAGRYNEQFF
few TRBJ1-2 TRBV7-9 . TGTGCCAGCAGCTTATTCCAGGTCCCAGGTGCGAACTATGGCTACACCTTC CASSLFQVPGANYGYTF
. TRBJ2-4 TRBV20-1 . TGCAGTGCTAGTCTTAGGGTAGCCAAAAACATTCAGTACTTC CSASLRVAKNIQYF
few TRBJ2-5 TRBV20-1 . TGCAGTGCTGTTAAAGAGACCCAGTACTTC CSAVKETQYF
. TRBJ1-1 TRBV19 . TGTGCCAGTAGACATTGGACGGAGGAAGCTTTCTTT CASRHWTEEAFF
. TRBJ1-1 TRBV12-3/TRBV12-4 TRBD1 TGTGCCAGCAGATACAACAGGGGCGCTGAAGCTTTCTTT CASRYNRGAEAFF
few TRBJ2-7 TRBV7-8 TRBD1 TGTGCCAGCAGCTTATTACGGTGGACAGGGGGCAGCGAGCAGTACTTC CASSLLRWTGGSEQYF
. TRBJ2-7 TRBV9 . TGTGCCAGCAGCCCCCGACGCGAGCACCTCTACGAGCAGTACTTC CASSPRREHLYEQYF
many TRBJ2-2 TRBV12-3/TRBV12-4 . TGTGCCAGCAAATACACCGGGGAGCTGTTTTTT CASKYTGELFF
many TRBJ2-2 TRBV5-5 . TGTGCCAGCAGCTTGTATATCGGGGAGCTGTTTTTT CASSLYIGELFF
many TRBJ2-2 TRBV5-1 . TGCGCCAGCAGCGCCCAGGGAGCCGGGGAGCTGTTTTTT CASSAQGAGELFF
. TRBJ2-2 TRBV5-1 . TGCGCCAGCAGCGGGGGTGGAGGCCCCCCCGGGGAGCTGTTTTTT CASSGGGGPPGELFF
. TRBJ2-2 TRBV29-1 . TGCAGCGTTCTCTCAGGGGTCAAGACCGGGGAGCTGTTTTTT CSVLSGVKTGELFF
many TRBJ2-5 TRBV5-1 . TGCGCCAGCAGCATTGGGAAACTAGAGGGGACCCAGTACTTC CASSIGKLEGTQYF
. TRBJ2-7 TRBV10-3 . TGTGCCATCAGTGAGTCAGAACAGATTGGTACCTACGAGCAGTACTTC CAISESEQIGTYEQYF